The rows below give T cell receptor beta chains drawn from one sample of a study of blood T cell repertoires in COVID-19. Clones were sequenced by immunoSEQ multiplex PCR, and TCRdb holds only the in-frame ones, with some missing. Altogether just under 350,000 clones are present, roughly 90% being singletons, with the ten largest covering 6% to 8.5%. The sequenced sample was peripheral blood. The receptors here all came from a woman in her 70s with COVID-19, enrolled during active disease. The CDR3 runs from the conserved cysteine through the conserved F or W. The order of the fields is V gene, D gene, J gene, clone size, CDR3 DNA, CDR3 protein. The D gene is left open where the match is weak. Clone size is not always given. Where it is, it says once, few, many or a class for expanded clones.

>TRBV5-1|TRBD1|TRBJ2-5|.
TGCGCCAGCAGCTACGGGACAGGGGGCCGAGAGACCCAGTACTTC
CASSYGTGGRETQYF
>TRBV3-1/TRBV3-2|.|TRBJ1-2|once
TGTGCCAGCAGCCAAGCGAGGTCAGGGAGGCCCTATGGCTACACCTTC
CASSQARSGRPYGYTF
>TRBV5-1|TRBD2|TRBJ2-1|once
TGCGCCAGCAGCATAGGACTAGCGGGGTACAATGAGCAGTTCTTC
CASSIGLAGYNEQFF
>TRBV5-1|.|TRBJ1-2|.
TGCGCCAGCAGCTTGTCAGGGGCGAACTATGGCTACACCTTC
CASSLSGANYGYTF
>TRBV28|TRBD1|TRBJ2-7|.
TGTGCCAGCAGACCCACGACTGGGACAGGGGAGCCCTACGAGCAGTACTTC
CASRPTTGTGEPYEQYF
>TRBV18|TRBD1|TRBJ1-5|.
TGTGCCAGCTCACCAGACAGGGGCGGCAATCAGCCCCAGCATTTT
CASSPDRGGNQPQHF
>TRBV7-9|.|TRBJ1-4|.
TGTGCCAGCAGCTTGGACAGCCTTAATGAAAAACTGTTTTTT
CASSLDSLNEKLFF
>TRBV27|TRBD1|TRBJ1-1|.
TGTGCCAGCAGCTCGACAGGGACCTTTGACACTGAAGCTTTCTTT
CASSSTGTFDTEAFF
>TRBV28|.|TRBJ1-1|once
TGTGCCAGCAGCACAGGGAAAACTGAAGCTTTCTTT
CASSTGKTEAFF
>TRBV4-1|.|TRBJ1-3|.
TGCGCCAGCGGCGGCATTCAGTCTGGAAACACCATATATTTT
CASGGIQSGNTIYF
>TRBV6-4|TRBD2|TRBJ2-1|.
TGTGCCAGCAGTGACTCGCAGCGGGGCCGCTTCAATGAGCAGTTCTTC
CASSDSQRGRFNEQFF
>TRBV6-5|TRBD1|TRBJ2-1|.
TGTGCCAGCAGTTACTCGGGGACAGAGAACAATGAGCAGTTCTTC
CASSYSGTENNEQFF
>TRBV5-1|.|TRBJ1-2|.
TGCGCCAGCAGCTTGGGAGATTTTGGCTACACCTTC
CASSLGDFGYTF
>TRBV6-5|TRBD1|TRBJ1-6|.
TGTGCCAGCAGTTCCGAGACAGGGGCAAATTCACCCCTCCACTTT
CASSSETGANSPLHF
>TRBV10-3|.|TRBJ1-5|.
TGTGCCATCAGCCCAGGGACAACCGATCAGCCCCAGCATTTT
CAISPGTTDQPQHF
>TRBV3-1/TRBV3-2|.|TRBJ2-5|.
TGTGCCAGCACCTCGCAGGGAGAGACCCAGTACTTC
CASTSQGETQYF
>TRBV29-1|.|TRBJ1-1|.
TGCAGCGTTGAAGGGGGCAGTGAAGCTTTCTTT
CSVEGGSEAFF
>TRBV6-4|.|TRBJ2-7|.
TGTGCCAGCAACGACTTGAGCTCCTACGAGCAGTACTTC
CASNDLSSYEQYF
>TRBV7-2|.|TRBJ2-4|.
TGTGCCAGCAGCTTAAAACCGGTAGTATCGTTACTAGCCAAAAACATTCAGTACTTC
CASSLKPVVSLLAKNIQYF
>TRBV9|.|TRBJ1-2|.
TGTGCCAGCAGCTCGCCGACTGGTAACTATGGCTACACCTTC
CASSSPTGNYGYTF
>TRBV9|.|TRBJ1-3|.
TGTGCCAGCAGCCCCGGACGGGGCTCTGGAAACACCATATATTTT
CASSPGRGSGNTIYF
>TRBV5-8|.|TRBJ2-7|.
TGTGCCAGCACCCCGGGGGAGGCGGACTTC
CASTPGEADF
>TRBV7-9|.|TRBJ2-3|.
TGTGCCAGCAGCCCAGATTTGGATACGCAGTATTTT
CASSPDLDTQYF
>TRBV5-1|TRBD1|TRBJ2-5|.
TGCGCCAGCAGCCCACAGACAGGGTACCAAGAGACCCAGTACTTC
CASSPQTGYQETQYF
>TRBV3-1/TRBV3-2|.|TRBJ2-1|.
TGTGCCAGCAGCTCGGACACTCGGAGGGGATCGTGGGAGTTCTTC
CASSSDTRRGSWEFF
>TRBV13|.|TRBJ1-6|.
TGTGCCAGCAGCTTACAGGGCTATAATTCACCCCTCCACTTT
CASSLQGYNSPLHF
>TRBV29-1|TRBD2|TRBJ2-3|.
TGCAGCGTCCTGGGACTAGCGGGGGCAAATACGCAGTATTTT
CSVLGLAGANTQYF